In its sample, the clone carrying this T cell receptor (beta chain) was seen a few times. Its target is not known. V shed 4 bases, J shed 3 bases, and the junction held 6 bases outside the gene matches. Germline V gene data show CDR1 as SGHVS and CDR2 as FQNEAQ. The CDR3 contains 15 residues. These data belong to a study of cytomegalovirus exposure and HLA in healthy donors. PCR involved 60 Vbeta and 13 Jbeta primers. Profiling relied on immunoSEQ multiplex PCR, and the TCRdb table lists in-frame clones only, not all of them. This table holds under 200,000 clones, about three quarters found once. General study findings and limits: Most observed TCR sequences were rare, whereas some public TCRs were detected in many donors.

The sample was PBMCs. The TCR was taken from a female donor in good health and CMV-seronegative. The rearrangement links TRBV7-8 to TRBJ2-5; 9 bases align to TRBD1. CDR3 loop: CASSSSRDREETQYF. The DNA for the CDR3 is TGTGCCAGCAGCTCGTCCCGGGACAGGGAAGAGACCCAGTACTTC. The variable domain in full, with the rest retrieved from reference TRBV7-8 and TRBJ2-5, is GAGVSQSPRYKVAKRGQDVALRCDPISGHVSLFWYQQALGQGPEFLTYFQNEAQLDKSGLPSDRFFAERPEGSVSTLKIQRTQQEDSAVYLCASSSSRDREETQYFGPGTRLLVL.